The 15 T cell receptor beta chains given below trace back to one sample, sequenced in a study of Tregs in tolerant kidney transplant recipients. Data came from immunoSEQ multiplex PCR; TCRdb stores just in-frame clones and leaves some out. This sample has about 110,000 clones, with around 90% found just once. The source material was CD4+ T cells from blood, sampled before the transplant. The receptors here all came from a human donor who received a combined kidney and bone marrow transplant.

This sequence joins TRBV29-1 and TRBJ2-1, with D perhaps TRBD1 (6 bases). V lost 6 bases and J 13 bases, leaving 19 bases between the germline ends. Germline-derived CDR1 and CDR2 are SQVTM and ANQGSEA. This CDR3 is built from 12 residues. In DNA form, the CDR3 reads TGCAGCGTCGAGGGGGACCGAGAGACACAGTTCTTC. It codes for CSVEGDRETQFF.

The rearrangement uses TRBV6-1 and TRBJ1-5, with D tentatively TRBD1 (5 bases). This CDR3 comprises 12 residues. Trimming stripped 11 bases from V and 10 bases from J, with 18 bases between. CDR1 is MNHNS, CDR2 SASEGT, per germline. The CDR3 DNA follows: TGTGCCCTGGGCAGGGTCGGTGATCCCCAGCATTTT. As protein: CALGRVGDPQHF.

The chain links TRBV7-5 to TRBJ1-1; the D call in the table, TRBD1, was not verified against the DNA. TRBV7-5 corresponds to a pseudogene. The CDR3 runs 21 residues. The DNA for the CDR3 is TGTGTCAGAAGCTTGACAAAGAATTGTCGGATTGTGGGGACAGGGGTAACTGAAGCTTTCTTT. Translating gives CVRSLTKNCRIVGTGVTEAFF.

The V gene is TRBV4-1, the J gene TRBJ2-2; 12 positions match TRBD2. This CDR3 region has 16 residues. Trimming removed 6 bases from V and 2 bases from J; junction bases left unmatched: 4. Germline CDR1 and CDR2: MGHRA and YSYEKL. In nucleotides, the CDR3 is TGCGCCAGCAGGGGGACTAGCGGGCTTAACACCGGGGAGCTGTTTTTT. It specifies CASRGTSGLNTGELFF.

The rearrangement joins TRBV7-2 to TRBJ2-6; no clear D. Trimming cost V 1 base and J 1 base, with 11 bases left between them. The germline CDR1 and CDR2 sequences are SGHTA and FQGNSA. The CDR3 extends over 17 amino acids. CDR3 sequence: CASSLVSVKSGANVLTF. The CDR3, as DNA: TGTGCCAGCAGCTTAGTCTCCGTTAAATCTGGGGCCAACGTCCTGACTTTC.

The chain combines TRBV28 with TRBJ2-7, with 8 bases lining up with TRBD1. V lost 6 bases and J lost 7; bases outside the gene matches: 11. The CDR3 extends over 14 amino acids. Germline values: CDR1 MDHEN, CDR2 SYDVKM. The CDR3 DNA sequence: TGTGCCAGCAGCCCCAAGCAGGGGGCTAGGGAGCAGTACTTC. Translation gives CASSPKQGAREQYF.

This clone occurred a few times. J is TRBJ2-2 and V is TRBV11-3; possibly TRBD2 for D (6 bases). This CDR3 is 14 amino acids long. Germline CDR1 and CDR2: SGHNT and YENEEA. The V gene lost 0 bases and the J gene lost 6 bases, with 8 bases spanning the gap. The CDR3 loop reads CASSLEWGAGELFF. The CDR3 nucleotides are TGTGCCAGCAGCTTAGAATGGGGGGCCGGGGAGCTGTTTTTT.

This chain uses TRBV5-1 with TRBJ2-6, with TRBD1 identical over 9 bases. V gave up 4 bases and J gave up 0 bases; unmatched junction bases: 11. The CDR3 runs to 19 residues. Germline CDR1 SGHRS, CDR2 YFSETQ. CDR3 residues: CASSPGTGWGSSGANVLTF. In nucleotides, the CDR3 is TGCGCCAGCAGCCCTGGGACAGGGTGGGGCAGCTCTGGGGCCAACGTCCTGACTTTC.

The chain links TRBV28 to TRBJ2-3; 7 nucleotides align to TRBD2. V shed 6 bases and J 4 bases; nucleotides not matched to a gene: 10. Per germline, CDR1 MDHEN and CDR2 SYDVKM. The CDR3 extends over 15 amino acids. The CDR3 is CASSLGPRGADTQYF. The CDR3 coding sequence is TGTGCCAGCAGCTTAGGACCACGGGGGGCAGATACGCAGTATTTT.

This chain connects TRBV18 to TRBJ2-7; D perhaps matches TRBD2 (5 bases). Deletions cut 0 bases from V and 3 bases from J, with 12 bases between. Germline CDR1 and CDR2: KGHSH and LQKENI. The CDR3 has 15 amino acids. CDR3 in DNA: TGTGCCAGCTCACCACCGGAGGTCCGGAGCTACGAGCAGTACTTC. It is translated as CASSPPEVRSYEQYF.

The J gene is TRBJ1-1, the V gene TRBV5-6, with D maybe TRBD1 (6 bases). Germline CDR1 is SGHDT and CDR2 is YYEEEE. The CDR3 loop spans 16 amino acids. The V gene lost 0 bases and the J gene lost 0 bases, with 12 bases spanning the gap. This CDR3 is CASSLGQGSVNTEAFF. The CDR3 nucleotides read TGTGCCAGCAGCTTGGGGCAGGGGAGTGTGAACACTGAAGCTTTCTTT.

This chain links TRBV7-9 with TRBJ1-5; TRBD1 agrees at 7 bases. Trimming removed 1 base from V and 2 bases from J; junction bases left unmatched: 5. The length of the CDR3 is 16 residues. Germline-derived CDR1 and CDR2 are SEHNR and FQNEAQ (reference sequence). The DNA of the CDR3 is TGTGCCAGCAGCTTAGGCGGGACAGTCGGCAATCAGCCCCAGCATTTT. Residues: CASSLGGTVGNQPQHF.

The CDR3 spells CASSERGLAAYEQYF. The CDR3 region has the DNA TGCGCCAGCAGTGAACGGGGACTAGCGGCCTACGAGCAGTACTTC. This chain joins TRBV10-2 and TRBJ2-7; TRBD2 matches 11 bases. This CDR3 is built from 15 residues. Germline CDR1 WSHSY, CDR2 SAAADI. The V gene end was trimmed by 3 bases and the J gene end by 2 bases; junction bases not matched to a gene: 3.

This clone was seen a handful of times. J is TRBJ1-1 and V is TRBV10-2; D is unclear. Germline lookup yields CDR1 WSHSY and CDR2 SAAADI. The V end lost 0 bases, the J end lost 5 bases, and 7 bases lay between the germline ends. This CDR3 contains 13 residues. The CDR3, as DNA: TGCGCCAGCAGTGAGTCGGTCACTACTGAAGCTTTCTTT. It is translated as CASSESVTTEAFF.

In DNA, the CDR3 is TGCGCCAGCAGCTTGGTGGGGGGGGAGACCCAGTACTTC. Protein product: CASSLVGGETQYF. The chain carries TRBV5-1 and TRBJ2-5; 7 bases align to TRBD2. V dropped 0 bases and J dropped 5; count of bases not matched to a gene: 1. Per the germline V gene, CDR1 is SGHRS and CDR2 is YFSETQ. This CDR3 comprises 13 residues.